In its sample, the clone carrying this T cell receptor beta chain was seen many times. Its specificity is unknown. The data stem from a study of T cells in Graves' hyperthyroidism and ophthalmopathy. General study findings and limits: Within blood appeared most thyroid clonotypes that had expanded above 0.001. Researchers report that a 13 V-J model separated ophthalmopathy from stable hyperthyroidism.

Uncontrolled infection, other autoimmune disease, pregnancy or lactation disqualified patients from enrolment. V was clipped by 2 bases and J by 9 bases, with 16 bases between them. This CDR3 is built from 14 residues. In germline, CDR1 is KGHSH, CDR2 LQKENI. It was RNA transcripts that yielded the amplified TCR beta CDR3 regions. The HTBI primer set drove a first-round RT-PCR of the TCR CDR3. MiXCR was run by TCRdb on the multiplex PCR reads, yielding one entry per CDR3 protein. The sample holds hundreds of thousands of distinct CDR3 sequences, about 16% seen once. The rearrangement uses TRBV18 and TRBJ2-5; D possibly corresponds to TRBD1 (5 bases). Sequenced sample: blood. The source of this sequence is a woman younger than 35 with Graves' ophthalmopathy. CDR3 bases: TGTGCCAGCTCACCAGGTCGACAGTCCAGGGCCCAGTACTTC. Encoded protein: CASSPGRQSRAQYF. Filled out from reference TRBV18 and TRBJ2-5, the complete variable domain reads NAGVMQNPRHLVRRRGQEARLRCSPMKGHSHVYWYRQLPEEGLKFMVYLQKENIIDESGMPKERFSAEFPKEGPSILRIQQVVRGDSAAYFCASSPGRQSRAQYFGPGTRLLVL.